A selection of T cell receptor beta chains follows, all from one sample in a study of T cell responses to AZD1222 COVID-19 vaccine. Measured with immunoSEQ multiplex PCR; TCRdb has only the in-frame clones, and not every one. The sample yields roughly 120,000 clones, roughly 90% seen once. Specimen: peripheral blood, collected on day 0 of AZD1222 vaccination. The receptors come from an adult in good health. CDR3s include the opening cysteine and the closing phenylalanine or tryptophan. A D gene is named only where the DNA matches it firmly. Size is stated for part of the rows, as once, few or many counts, or as a class when the clone is expanded.

CDR3aa,CDR3nt,j_gene,d_gene,v_gene,abundance
CASSLEQENWNTGELFF,TGTGCCAGCAGCTTAGAGCAGGAAAATTGGAACACCGGGGAGCTGTTTTTT,TRBJ2-2,.,TRBV13,.
CASSRLGSSNQPQHF,TGCGCCAGCAGTCGACTAGGGAGTTCAAATCAGCCCCAGCATTTT,TRBJ1-5,.,TRBV23-1,.
CASSPLGWEKENIQYF,TGTGCCAGCTCACCACTGGGCTGGGAGAAAGAAAACATTCAGTACTTC,TRBJ2-4,.,TRBV18,.
CASSQDPVVSYNSPLHF,TGTGCCAGCAGCCAAGACCCTGTAGTCTCCTATAATTCACCCCTCCACTTT,TRBJ1-6,.,TRBV4-2,.
CASSALIVNYGYTF,TGTGCCAGCAGCGCCCTCATCGTGAACTATGGCTACACCTTC,TRBJ1-2,.,TRBV11-2,.
CASSPPRSPNLSGNTIYF,TGTGCCAGCAGCCCCCCCCGGTCTCCCAACCTCTCTGGAAACACCATATATTTT,TRBJ1-3,.,TRBV7-3,.
CASRGSSYNEQFF,TGTGCCAGCAGGGGGAGCTCCTACAATGAGCAGTTCTTC,TRBJ2-1,.,TRBV2,.
CASSSQRGQETQYF,TGTGCCAGCAGTTCCCAAAGGGGTCAAGAGACCCAGTACTTC,TRBJ2-5,.,TRBV6-5,.
CASTPGGSQPQHF,TGTGCCAGTACGCCAGGGGGCTCTCAGCCCCAGCATTTT,TRBJ1-5,TRBD1,TRBV19,.
CASSDAANTEAFF,TGCGCCAGCAGTGACGCAGCGAACACTGAAGCTTTCTTT,TRBJ1-1,.,TRBV10-1,.
CASSETTGNYGYTF,TGTGCCAGCAGCGAGACCACAGGGAACTATGGCTACACCTTC,TRBJ1-2,.,TRBV11-2,.
CASSAPGQRFREQYF,TGTGCCAGCAGCGCTCCGGGACAGAGATTTAGGGAGCAGTACTTC,TRBJ2-7,.,TRBV21-1,.
CASSSMGLMNTEAFF,TGCGCCAGCAGCTCCATGGGGTTGATGAACACTGAAGCTTTCTTT,TRBJ1-1,.,TRBV5-1,.
CASSKDRGTQYF,TGTGCCAGCAGCAAGGACCGAGGGACCCAGTACTTC,TRBJ2-5,.,TRBV11-2,.
CASSVRTGVGNEQFF,TGTGCCAGCAGCGTAAGGACAGGGGTAGGCAATGAGCAGTTCTTC,TRBJ2-1,TRBD1,TRBV9,few
CASSSNEKLFF,TGTGCCAGCAGTTCTAATGAAAAACTGTTTTTT,TRBJ1-4,.,TRBV12-3/TRBV12-4,.
CASSLTQWDSTRRVEQFF,TGTGCCAGCAGCTTAACTCAATGGGACTCCACGAGACGAGTGGAGCAGTTCTTC,TRBJ2-1,.,TRBV11-2,.
CASSPSGQETQYF,TGTGCCAGTAGTCCTAGCGGACAAGAGACCCAGTACTTC,TRBJ2-5,TRBD2,TRBV19,.
CASSSSGTGNEQFF,TGTGCCAGCAGCTCCTCGGGGACAGGCAATGAGCAGTTCTTC,TRBJ2-1,TRBD1,TRBV7-9,medium-sized
CASSPHNEQFF,TGTGCCAGCAGTCCTCACAATGAGCAGTTCTTC,TRBJ2-1,.,TRBV28,.
CASSPTQKEGIQYF,TGTGCCAGCAGCCCAACCCAAAAGGAGGGCATTCAGTACTTC,TRBJ2-4,.,TRBV7-2,.
CASSRSGGDTEAFF,TGCGCCAGCAGCCGGTCGGGGGGCGACACTGAAGCTTTCTTT,TRBJ1-1,.,TRBV5-1,once
CASSSRYNSPLHF,TGTGCCAGCAGCTCGCGCTATAATTCACCCCTCCACTTT,TRBJ1-6,.,TRBV5-6,.
CASSLKETQYF,TGTGCCAGCAGCTTGAAAGAGACCCAGTACTTC,TRBJ2-5,.,TRBV7-8,.
CASRPYRGSGYTF,TGTGCCAGCAGGCCCTACAGGGGTTCTGGCTACACCTTC,TRBJ1-2,TRBD1,TRBV6-5,.